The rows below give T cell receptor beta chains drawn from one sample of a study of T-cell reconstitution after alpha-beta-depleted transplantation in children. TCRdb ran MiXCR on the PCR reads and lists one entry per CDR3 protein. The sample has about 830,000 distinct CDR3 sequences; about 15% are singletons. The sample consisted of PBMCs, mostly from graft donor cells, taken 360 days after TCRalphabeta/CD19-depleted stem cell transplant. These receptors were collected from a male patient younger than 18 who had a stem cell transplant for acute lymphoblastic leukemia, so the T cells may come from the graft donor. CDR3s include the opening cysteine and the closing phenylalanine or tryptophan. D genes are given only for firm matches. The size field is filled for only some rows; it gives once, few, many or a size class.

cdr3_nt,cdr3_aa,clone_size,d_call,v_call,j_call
TGCAGTGCTAGACCGGGGGAGGGCCTAGGCAATGAGCAGTTCTTC,CSARPGEGLGNEQFF,-,TRBD2,TRBV20-1,TRBJ2-1
TGTGCCAGCAGCTTAGCGCTTTTCGAGCAGTTCTTC,CASSLALFEQFF,few,-,TRBV7-9,TRBJ2-1
TGTGCCAGCAACATTGACGGACCTTACAATGAGCAGTTCTTC,CASNIDGPYNEQFF,-,-,TRBV5-4,TRBJ2-1
TGCGCCAGCAGCTTGGGACAGGTAAACTCCTACGAGCAGTACTTC,CASSLGQVNSYEQYF,many,-,TRBV5-1,TRBJ2-7
TGCAGTGCCCACGGTGGGGCTAGCGGGAGGGCCGTGACCGGGGAGCTGTTTTTT,CSAHGGASGRAVTGELFF,-,TRBD2,TRBV20-1,TRBJ2-2
TGTGCCAGCAGCCAAGGGAGGAGGAACACTGAAGCTTTCTTT,CASSQGRRNTEAFF,few,-,TRBV3-1,TRBJ1-1
TGTGCCAGCAGCGTAGAGTCGGGGATCTTC,CASSVESGIF,-,-,TRBV9,TRBJ1-2
TGCAGCGTTGAGGGCTACGAGACAGGGTCCTACGAGCAGTACTTC,CSVEGYETGSYEQYF,-,TRBD1,TRBV29-1,TRBJ2-7
TGCAGCGTTGAGAGCACAGGGGGCCTGGCTTTCTTT,CSVESTGGLAFF,few,TRBD1,TRBV29-1,TRBJ1-1
TGTGCCAGCAGCTTAGTACTAGCGGAGAAGACCCAGTACTTC,CASSLVLAEKTQYF,-,TRBD2,TRBV11-3,TRBJ2-5